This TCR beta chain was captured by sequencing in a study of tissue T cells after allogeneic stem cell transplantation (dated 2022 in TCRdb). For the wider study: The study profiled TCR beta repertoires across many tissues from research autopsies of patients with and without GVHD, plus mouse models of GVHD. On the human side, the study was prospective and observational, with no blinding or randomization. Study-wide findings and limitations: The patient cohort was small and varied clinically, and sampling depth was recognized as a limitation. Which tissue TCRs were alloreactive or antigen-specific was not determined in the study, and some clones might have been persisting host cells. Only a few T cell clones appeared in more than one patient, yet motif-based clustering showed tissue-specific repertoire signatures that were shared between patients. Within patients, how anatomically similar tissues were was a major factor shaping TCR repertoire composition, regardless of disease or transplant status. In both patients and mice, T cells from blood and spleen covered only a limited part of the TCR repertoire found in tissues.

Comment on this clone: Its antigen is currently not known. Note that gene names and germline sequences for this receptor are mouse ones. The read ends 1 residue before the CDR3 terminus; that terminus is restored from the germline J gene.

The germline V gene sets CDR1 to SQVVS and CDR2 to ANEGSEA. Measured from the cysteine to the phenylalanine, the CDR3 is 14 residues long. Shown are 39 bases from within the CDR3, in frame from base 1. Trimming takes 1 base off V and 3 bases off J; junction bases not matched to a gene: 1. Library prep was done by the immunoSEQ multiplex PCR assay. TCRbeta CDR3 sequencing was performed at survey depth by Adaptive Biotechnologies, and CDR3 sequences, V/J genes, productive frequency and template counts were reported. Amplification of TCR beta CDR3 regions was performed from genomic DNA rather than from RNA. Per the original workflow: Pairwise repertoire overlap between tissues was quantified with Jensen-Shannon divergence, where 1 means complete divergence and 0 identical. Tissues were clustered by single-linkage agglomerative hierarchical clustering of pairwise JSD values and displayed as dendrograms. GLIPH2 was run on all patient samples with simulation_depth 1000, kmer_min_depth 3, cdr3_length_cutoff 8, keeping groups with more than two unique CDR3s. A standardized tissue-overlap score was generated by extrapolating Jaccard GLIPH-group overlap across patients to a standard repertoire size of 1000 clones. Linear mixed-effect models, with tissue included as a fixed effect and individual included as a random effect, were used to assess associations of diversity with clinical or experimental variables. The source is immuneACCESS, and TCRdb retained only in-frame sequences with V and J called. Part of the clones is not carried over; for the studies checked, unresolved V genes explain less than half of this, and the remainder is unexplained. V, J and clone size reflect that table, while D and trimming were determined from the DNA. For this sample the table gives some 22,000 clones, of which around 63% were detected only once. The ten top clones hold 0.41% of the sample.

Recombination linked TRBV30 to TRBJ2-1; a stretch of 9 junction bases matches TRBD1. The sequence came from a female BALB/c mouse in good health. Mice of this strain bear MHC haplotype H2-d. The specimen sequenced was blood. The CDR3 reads CSSRVTGGYAEQFF. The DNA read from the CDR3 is TGTAGTTCTAGAGTGACAGGGGGCTATGCTGAGCAGTTC.